The clone carrying this T cell receptor (beta chain) was detected a few times. The sample belongs to a study of response to subunit inactivated influenza vaccine. TCRdb re-derived calls from the RT-PCR reads in MiXCR, one entry per CDR3 protein. Of approximately 250,000 distinct CDR3 sequences in the sample, 12% were seen once. CDR1 and CDR2 (germline): SNHLY, FYNNEI. V gave up 5 bases and J gave up 5 bases, with 10 bases separating them. This CDR3 has 12 amino acids. The chain combines TRBV2 with TRBJ2-7; D assignment may be TRBD1 or TRBD2 (5 bases each). The TCR originated in a middle-aged man who received an inactivated influenza vaccine. The sequencing here drew on non-naive T cells sorted from PBMCs, taken around 14 days before vaccination. CDR3 amino acids: CASSLMGDEQYF. DNA for the CDR3: TGTGCCAGCAGTCTGATGGGGGACGAGCAGTACTTC.